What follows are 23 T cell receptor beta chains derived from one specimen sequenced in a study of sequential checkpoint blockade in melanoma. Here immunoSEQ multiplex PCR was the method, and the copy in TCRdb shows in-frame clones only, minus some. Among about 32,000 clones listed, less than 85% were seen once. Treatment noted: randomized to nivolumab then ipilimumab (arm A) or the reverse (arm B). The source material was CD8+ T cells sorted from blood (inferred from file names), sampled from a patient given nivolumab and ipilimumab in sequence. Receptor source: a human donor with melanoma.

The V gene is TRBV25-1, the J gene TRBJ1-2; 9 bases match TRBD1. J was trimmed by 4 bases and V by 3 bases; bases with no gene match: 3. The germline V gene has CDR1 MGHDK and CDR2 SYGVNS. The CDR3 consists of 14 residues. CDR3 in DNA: TGTGCCAGCAGTGACACAGGGGGCGCCTATGGCTACACCTTC. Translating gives CASSDTGGAYGYTF.

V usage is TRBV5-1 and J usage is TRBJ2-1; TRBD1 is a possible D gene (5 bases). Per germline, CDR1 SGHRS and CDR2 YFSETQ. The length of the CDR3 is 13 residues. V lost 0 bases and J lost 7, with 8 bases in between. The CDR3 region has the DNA TGCGCCAGCAGCTTGGGAAGGGGAAATGAGCAGTTCTTC. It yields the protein CASSLGRGNEQFF.

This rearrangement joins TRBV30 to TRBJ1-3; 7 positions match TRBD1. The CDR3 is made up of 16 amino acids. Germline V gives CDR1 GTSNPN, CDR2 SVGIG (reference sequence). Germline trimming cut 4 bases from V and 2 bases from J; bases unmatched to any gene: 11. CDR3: CAWIGVGQAAGNTIYF. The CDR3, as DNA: TGTGCCTGGATAGGGGTAGGACAGGCCGCTGGAAACACCATATATTTT.

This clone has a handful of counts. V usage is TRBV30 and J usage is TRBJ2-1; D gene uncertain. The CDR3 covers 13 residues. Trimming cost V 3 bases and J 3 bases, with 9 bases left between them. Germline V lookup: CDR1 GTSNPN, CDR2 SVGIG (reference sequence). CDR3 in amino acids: CAWRYGHYNEQFF. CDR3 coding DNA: TGTGCCTGGAGGTATGGCCACTACAATGAGCAGTTCTTC.

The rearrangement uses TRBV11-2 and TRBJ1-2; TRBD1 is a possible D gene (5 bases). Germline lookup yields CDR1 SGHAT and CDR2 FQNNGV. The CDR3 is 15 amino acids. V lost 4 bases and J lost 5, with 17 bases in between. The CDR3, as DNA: TGTGCCAGCAGCTCGGGGGGGGGAGCAATGTATGGCTACACCTTC. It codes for CASSSGGGAMYGYTF.

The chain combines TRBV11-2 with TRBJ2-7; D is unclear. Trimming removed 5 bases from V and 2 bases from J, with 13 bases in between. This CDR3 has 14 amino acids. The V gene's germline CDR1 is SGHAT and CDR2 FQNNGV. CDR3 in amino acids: CASSPETPTYEQYF. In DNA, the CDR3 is TGTGCCAGCAGCCCCGAGACACCAACCTACGAGCAGTACTTC.

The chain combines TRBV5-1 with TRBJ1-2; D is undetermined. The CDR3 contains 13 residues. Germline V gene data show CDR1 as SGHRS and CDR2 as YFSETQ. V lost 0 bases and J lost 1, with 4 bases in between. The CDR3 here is CASSLAVNYGYTF. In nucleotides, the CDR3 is TGCGCCAGCAGCTTGGCAGTTAACTATGGCTACACCTTC. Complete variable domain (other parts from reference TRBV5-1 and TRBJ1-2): KAGVTQTPRYLIKTRGQQVTLSCSPISGHRSVSWYQQTPGQGLQFLFEYFSETQRNKGNFPGRFSGRQFSNSRSEMNVSTLELGDSALYLCASSLAVNYGYTFGSGTRLTVV.

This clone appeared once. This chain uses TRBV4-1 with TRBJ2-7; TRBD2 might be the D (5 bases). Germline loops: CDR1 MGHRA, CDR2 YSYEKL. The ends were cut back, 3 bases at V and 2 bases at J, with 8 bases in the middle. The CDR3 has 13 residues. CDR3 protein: CASSQDSTYEQYF. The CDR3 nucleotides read TGCGCCAGCAGCCAGGACTCTACCTACGAGCAGTACTTC.

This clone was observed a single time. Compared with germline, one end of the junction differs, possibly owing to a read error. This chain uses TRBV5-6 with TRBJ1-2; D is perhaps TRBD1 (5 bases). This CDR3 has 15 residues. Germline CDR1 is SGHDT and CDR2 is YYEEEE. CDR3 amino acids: CASSLQGWTLYGCTF. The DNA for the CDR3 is TGTGCCAGCAGCTTGCAGGGTTGGACCCTTTATGGCTGCACCTTC.

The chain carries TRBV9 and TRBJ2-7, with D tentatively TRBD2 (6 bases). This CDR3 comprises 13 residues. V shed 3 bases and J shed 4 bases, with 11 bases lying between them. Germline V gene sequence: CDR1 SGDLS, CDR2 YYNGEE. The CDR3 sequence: CASSGGNGYEQYF. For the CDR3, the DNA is TGTGCCAGCAGCGGCGGGAACGGGTACGAGCAGTACTTC.

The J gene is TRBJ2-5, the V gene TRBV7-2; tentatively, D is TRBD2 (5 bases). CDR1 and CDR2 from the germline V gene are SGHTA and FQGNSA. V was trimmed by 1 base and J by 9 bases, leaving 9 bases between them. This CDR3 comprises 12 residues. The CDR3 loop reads CASSLVRVPQYF. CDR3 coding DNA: TGTGCCAGCAGCTTAGTGAGGGTTCCCCAGTACTTC.

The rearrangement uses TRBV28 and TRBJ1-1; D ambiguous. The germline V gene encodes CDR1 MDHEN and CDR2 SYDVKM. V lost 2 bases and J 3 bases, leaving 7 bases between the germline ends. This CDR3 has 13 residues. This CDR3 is CASSLQRYTEAFF. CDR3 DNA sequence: TGTGCCAGCAGTTTACAGAGGTACACTGAAGCTTTCTTT.

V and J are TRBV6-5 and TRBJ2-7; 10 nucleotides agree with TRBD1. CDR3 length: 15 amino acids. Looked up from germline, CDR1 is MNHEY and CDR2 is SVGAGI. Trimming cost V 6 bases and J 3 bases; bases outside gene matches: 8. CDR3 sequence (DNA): TGTGCCAGCAGACCCTACGACAGGGGGCACTACGAGCAGTACTTC. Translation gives CASRPYDRGHYEQYF.

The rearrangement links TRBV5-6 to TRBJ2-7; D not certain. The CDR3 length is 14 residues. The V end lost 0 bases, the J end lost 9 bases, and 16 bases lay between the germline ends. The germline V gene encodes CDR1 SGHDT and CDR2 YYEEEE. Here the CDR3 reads CASSLGSDILGQYF. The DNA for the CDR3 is TGTGCCAGCAGCTTGGGGTCAGATATTCTAGGGCAGTACTTC.

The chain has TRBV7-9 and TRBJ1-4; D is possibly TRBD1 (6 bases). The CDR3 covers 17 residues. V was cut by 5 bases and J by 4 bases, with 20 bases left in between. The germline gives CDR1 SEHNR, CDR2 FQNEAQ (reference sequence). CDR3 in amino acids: CASSPRWGGEDNEKLFF. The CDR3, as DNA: TGTGCCAGCAGCCCTCGCTGGGGGGGCGAGGATAATGAAAAACTGTTTTTT.

The CDR3 sequence: CASSLYPPGRASPLHF. CDR3 bases: TGTGCCAGCAGTTTATATCCTCCCGGTCGAGCTTCACCCCTCCACTTT. V usage is TRBV27 and J usage is TRBJ1-6; D not certain. V shed 1 base and J shed 9 bases, with 16 bases lying between them. Germline V gene lookup returns CDR1 MNHEY and CDR2 SMNVEV (reference sequence). CDR3 length equals 16 residues.

The CDR3 region has the DNA TGTGCCAGCAGACACGGGGGGGGCCCTGGTTTCTACGAGCAGTACTTC. This codes for CASRHGGGPGFYEQYF. The chain employs TRBV7-9 and TRBJ2-7, with TRBD2 matching over 8 bases. J was trimmed by 3 bases and V by 6 bases; bases with no gene match: 13. The CDR3 has 16 residues. Germline V CDR1 and CDR2: SEHNR, FQNEAQ (reference sequence).

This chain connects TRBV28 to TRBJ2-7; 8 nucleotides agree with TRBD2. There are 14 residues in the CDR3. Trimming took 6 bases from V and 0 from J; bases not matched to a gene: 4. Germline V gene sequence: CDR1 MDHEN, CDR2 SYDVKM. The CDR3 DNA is TGTGCCAGCAGCATAGCGGGGAGCTCCTACGAGCAGTACTTC. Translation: CASSIAGSSYEQYF.

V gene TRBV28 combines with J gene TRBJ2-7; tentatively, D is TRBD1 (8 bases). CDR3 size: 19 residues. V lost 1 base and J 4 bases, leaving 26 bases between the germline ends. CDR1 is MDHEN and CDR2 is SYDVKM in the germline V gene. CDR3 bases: TGTGCCAGCAGTTTATCTTCATATTTGACACAGGGGGGGAGGTACGAGCAGTACTTC. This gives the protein CASSLSSYLTQGGRYEQYF.

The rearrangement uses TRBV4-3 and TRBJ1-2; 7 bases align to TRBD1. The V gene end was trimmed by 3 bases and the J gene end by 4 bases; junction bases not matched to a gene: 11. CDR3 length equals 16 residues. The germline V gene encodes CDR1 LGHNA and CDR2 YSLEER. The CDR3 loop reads CASSQHQDRSLYGYTF. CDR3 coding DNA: TGCGCCAGCAGCCAGCACCAGGACAGGTCACTCTATGGCTACACCTTC.

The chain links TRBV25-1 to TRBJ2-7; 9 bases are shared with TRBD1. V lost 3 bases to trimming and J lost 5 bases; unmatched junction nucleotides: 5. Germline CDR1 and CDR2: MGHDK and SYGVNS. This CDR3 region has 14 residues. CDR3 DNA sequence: TGTGCCAGCAGTGACCGGGACAGGGAGGACGAGCAGTACTTC. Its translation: CASSDRDREDEQYF.

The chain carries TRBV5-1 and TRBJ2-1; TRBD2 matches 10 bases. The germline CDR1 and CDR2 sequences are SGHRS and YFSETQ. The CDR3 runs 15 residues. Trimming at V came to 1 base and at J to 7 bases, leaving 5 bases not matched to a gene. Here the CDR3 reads CASSLRGLADNEQFF. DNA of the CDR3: TGCGCCAGCAGCTTGCGTGGACTAGCGGATAATGAGCAGTTCTTC.

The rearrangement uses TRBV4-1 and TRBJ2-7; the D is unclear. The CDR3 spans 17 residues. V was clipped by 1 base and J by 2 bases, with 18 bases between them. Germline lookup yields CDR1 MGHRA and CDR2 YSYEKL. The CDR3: CASSQAEALMRTYEQYF. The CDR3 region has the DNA TGCGCCAGCAGCCAAGCCGAGGCGCTTATGAGGACCTACGAGCAGTACTTC.